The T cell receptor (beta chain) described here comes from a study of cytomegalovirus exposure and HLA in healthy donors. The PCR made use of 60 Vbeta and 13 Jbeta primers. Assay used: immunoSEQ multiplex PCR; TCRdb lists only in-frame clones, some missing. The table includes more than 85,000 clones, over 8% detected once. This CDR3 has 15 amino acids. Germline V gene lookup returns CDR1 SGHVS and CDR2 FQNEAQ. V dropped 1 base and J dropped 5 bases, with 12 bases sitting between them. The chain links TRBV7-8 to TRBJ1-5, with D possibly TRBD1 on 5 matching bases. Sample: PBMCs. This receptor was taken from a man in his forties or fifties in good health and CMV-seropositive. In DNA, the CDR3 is TGTGCCAGCAGCTTAGTATCCAGGGAAGATCAGCCCCAGCATTTT. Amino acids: CASSLVSREDQPQHF. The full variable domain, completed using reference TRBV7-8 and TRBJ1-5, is GAGVSQSPRYKVAKRGQDVALRCDPISGHVSLFWYQQALGQGPEFLTYFQNEAQLDKSGLPSDRFFAERPEGSVSTLKIQRTQQEDSAVYLCASSLVSREDQPQHFGDGTRLSIL.